These 20 T cell receptor beta chains came from one sample sequenced in a study of T cells in Graves' hyperthyroidism and ophthalmopathy. It was RNA transcripts that yielded the amplified TCR beta CDR3 regions. Using the HTBI primer set, a first-round RT-PCR was run on the TCR CDR3. Each CDR3 protein is one row after TCRdb ran MiXCR on the multiplex PCR reads. Found here are fewer than 650,000 distinct CDR3 sequences, 11% to 15% of them singletons; the top ten hold around 7%. The source material was blood. The receptors were sampled from a woman younger than 35 with Graves' ophthalmopathy.

This clonotype was detected ten times or more. This chain links TRBV2 with TRBJ2-1; unclear D gene. The CDR3 is 13 amino acids. Trimming pared 1 base from V and 3 bases from J, leaving 4 bases between. CDR1 is SNHLY, CDR2 FYNNEI, per germline. The CDR3 DNA is TGTGCCAGCAGTGAAGGAGACTACAATGAGCAGTTCTTC. It translates to CASSEGDYNEQFF.

This clonotype has only a few counts. The chain recombines TRBV6-1 with TRBJ2-1, with 8 bases that match TRBD2. J lost 1 base, V lost 4 bases, and 9 bases had no gene match. The CDR3 loop spans 17 amino acids. CDR1 and CDR2 from the germline V gene are MNHNS and SASEGT. CDR3 sequence (DNA): TGTGCCAGCAGTGGGGGAGCGGGGGCACCTTCCTACAATGAGCAGTTCTTC. This translates into CASSGGAGAPSYNEQFF.

This clonotype was counted ten times or more. The rearrangement links TRBV20-1 to TRBJ2-7; possibly TRBD1 for D (5 bases). From germline, CDR1 is DFQATT and CDR2 SNEGSKA (reference sequence). The V and J ends lost 0 bases and 3 bases respectively, with 9 bases between them. The CDR3 runs 13 residues. The CDR3 loop reads CSARDGADYEQYF. The CDR3 coding sequence is TGCAGTGCTAGAGATGGGGCAGACTACGAGCAGTACTTC.

This rearrangement joins TRBV18 to TRBJ2-7; 8 bases line up with TRBD1. The CDR3 length is 15 residues. V lost 5 bases and J lost 2; bases outside the gene matches: 8. CDR1 KGHSH and CDR2 LQKENI come from the germline V gene. The DNA of the CDR3 is TGTGCCAGCTCAGTAGAGACAGGGGCTCCCTACGAGCAGTACTTC. Protein: CASSVETGAPYEQYF.

This clonotype was detected many times. The genes are TRBV20-1 and TRBJ1-5, with D uncertain. CDR3 size: 15 residues. With 8 bases removed from V and 1 base from J, the gap between germline ends came to 18 bases. CDR1 is DFQATT, CDR2 SNEGSKA, per germline (reference sequence). In DNA, the CDR3 is TGCAGTACGACTGACCGGGCAGGAAGCAATCAGCCCCAGCATTTT. This translates into CSTTDRAGSNQPQHF.

V and J are TRBV6-5 and TRBJ2-1, with TRBD2 matching 7 bases. V was clipped by 0 bases and J by 3 bases; unmatched bases: 2. Germline V gives CDR1 MNHEY, CDR2 SVGAGI. This CDR3 spans 15 amino acids. As DNA, the CDR3 is TGTGCCAGCAGTTACTCGAGCGGGATCTACAATGAGCAGTTCTTC. Its protein is CASSYSSGIYNEQFF.

This clonotype was picked up many times. This chain uses TRBV6-2 or TRBV6-3 with TRBJ1-5; D gene unclear. The CDR3 extends over 13 amino acids. Trimming pared 7 bases from V and 0 bases from J, leaving 7 bases between. Per germline, CDR1 MNHEY and CDR2 SVGEGT. The DNA of the CDR3 is TGTGCCAGCACACCCTATAGCAATCAGCCCCAGCATTTT. This gives the protein CASTPYSNQPQHF.

In this sample, this clonotype turned up many times. This sequence joins TRBV30 and TRBJ2-1; 9 nucleotides agree with TRBD2. The ends lost 6 bases at V and 6 bases at J; junction bases unmatched: 0. Germline CDR1 and CDR2: GTSNPN and SVGIG (reference sequence). The CDR3 runs 11 residues. The CDR3 here is CACSGSNEQFF. The CDR3 DNA reads TGTGCCTGTAGCGGGAGCAATGAGCAGTTCTTC.

This clonotype has a count of ten or more. The rearrangement uses TRBV18 and TRBJ1-1, with no clear D. V was trimmed by 1 base and J by 0 bases, leaving 9 bases between them. CDR1 is KGHSH and CDR2 is LQKENI in the germline V gene. The length of the CDR3 is 15 residues. DNA for the CDR3: TGTGCCAGCTCACCACAAGATCGAATGAACACTGAAGCTTTCTTT. Amino acid sequence: CASSPQDRMNTEAFF.

This clonotype showed up many times. The genes are TRBV10-3 and TRBJ2-7; D is ambiguous. The CDR3 length is 13 residues. CDR1 is ENHRY, CDR2 SYGVKD, per germline. V was shortened by 4 bases and J by 4 bases, with 11 bases between the two germline ends. CDR3: CAISGVGLYEQYF. In DNA, the CDR3 is TGTGCCATCAGTGGGGTAGGGTTGTACGAGCAGTACTTC.

Ten or more counts support this clonotype. The CDR3 DNA is TGTGCCAGCAGCCTAAGGACGGACAGGGTGGTGAACACTGAAGCTTTCTTT. Translating gives CASSLRTDRVVNTEAFF. The chain recombines TRBV5-6 with TRBJ1-1; 8 bases map to TRBD1. Trimming took 4 bases from V and 0 from J; bases not matched to a gene: 11. CDR1 and CDR2 (germline): SGHDT, YYEEEE. The CDR3 extends over 17 amino acids.

The table lists this clonotype with many counts. This chain links TRBV27 with TRBJ2-3; D unclear. The CDR3 spans 15 residues. Germline values: CDR1 MNHEY, CDR2 SMNVEV (reference sequence). Deletions cut 2 bases from V and 0 bases from J, with 9 bases between. The DNA of the CDR3 is TGTGCCAGCAGTTTAAGTCTGACTAGCACAGATACGCAGTATTTT. Protein sequence: CASSLSLTSTDTQYF.

The sample holds a few counts of this clonotype. The chain is built from TRBV12-3 or TRBV12-4 and TRBJ2-1; perhaps TRBD2 as D (7 bases). The CDR3 sequence is 14 residues long. Between the trimmed V and J ends, which lost 8 bases and 2 bases, there was a span of 13 bases. The CDR3 nucleotides are TGTGCCAGCCAGAAGGGGGGGCCCTACAATGAGCAGTTCTTC. It is translated as CASQKGGPYNEQFF.

CDR3 coding DNA: TGCAGCGGCCGGGACAGGGGTAAGAATGAGCAGTTCTTC. This encodes CSGRDRGKNEQFF. The V call is TRBV29-1, the J call TRBJ2-1, with 10 bases that match TRBD1. Germline values: CDR1 SQVTM, CDR2 ANQGSEA. The CDR3 has 13 residues. The trim removed 7 bases at V and 7 bases at J, leaving 7 bases unmatched.

The chain joins TRBV20-1 to TRBJ1-2; D uncertain. The CDR3 is 11 residues long. V was clipped by 6 bases and J by 7 bases, with 12 bases between them. The germline V gene encodes CDR1 DFQATT and CDR2 SNEGSKA (reference sequence). CDR3 sequence reads: CSATREPGYTF. CDR3 in DNA: TGCAGTGCCACTAGAGAACCTGGCTACACCTTC.

This clonotype was recorded at least ten times. CDR3 protein: CASSRDHYEQYF. Here the CDR3 DNA reads TGTGCCAGCAGTAGGGATCACTACGAGCAGTACTTC. This chain joins TRBV6-1 and TRBJ2-7; D is unclear. V lost 5 bases, J lost 3 bases, and 8 bases lay in between. Germline-derived CDR1 and CDR2 are MNHNS and SASEGT. The CDR3 is made up of 12 amino acids.

Many counts were recorded for this clonotype. The chain joins TRBV28 to TRBJ1-2, with a weak D call TRBD1 (6 bases). Germline V lookup: CDR1 MDHEN, CDR2 SYDVKM. The CDR3 covers 11 residues. V lost 8 bases to trimming and J lost 8 bases, with 12 bases between them. The CDR3 sequence: CASSYRDGYTF. The CDR3 DNA reads TGTGCCAGCTCCTACAGGGACGGCTACACCTTC.

This clonotype was seen more than once but under ten times. A much bigger clone sits one base away, suggesting this may be a read error. The V call is TRBV11-3, the J call TRBJ1-2; possible D gene TRBD1, 5 bases. V lost 5 bases and J lost 4, with 17 bases in between. The CDR3 extends over 15 amino acids. CDR1 and CDR2 from the germline V gene are SGHNT and YENEEA. The CDR3 nucleotides are TGTGCCAGCAGCCCCGAACGACAGAGAAGCTATGGCTACACCTTC. Its protein is CASSPERQRSYGYTF.

The chain couples TRBV14 to TRBJ2-3; D may match TRBD1 or TRBD2 (5 bases each). Trimming left V 0 bases short and J 0 bases short, with 13 bases between. CDR1 and CDR2 from the germline V gene are SGHDN and FVKESK. This CDR3 spans 17 amino acids. The CDR3 region is CASSQDEGYPSTDTQYF. DNA of the CDR3: TGTGCCAGCAGCCAAGATGAGGGGTACCCTAGCACAGATACGCAGTATTTT.

This clonotype was seen many times. Relative to the germline gene, one junction end is altered; a read error may explain this. J is TRBJ2-7 and V is TRBV7-7, with D possibly being TRBD1 or TRBD2 (5 bases each). Germline CDR1 reads SSHAT; CDR2 reads FNYEAQ (reference sequence). This CDR3 has 14 amino acids. The CDR3 reads CASSHRDRPHEQYF. In nucleotides, the CDR3 is TGTGCTAGCAGCCACCGGGACCGACCTCACGAGCAGTACTTC.